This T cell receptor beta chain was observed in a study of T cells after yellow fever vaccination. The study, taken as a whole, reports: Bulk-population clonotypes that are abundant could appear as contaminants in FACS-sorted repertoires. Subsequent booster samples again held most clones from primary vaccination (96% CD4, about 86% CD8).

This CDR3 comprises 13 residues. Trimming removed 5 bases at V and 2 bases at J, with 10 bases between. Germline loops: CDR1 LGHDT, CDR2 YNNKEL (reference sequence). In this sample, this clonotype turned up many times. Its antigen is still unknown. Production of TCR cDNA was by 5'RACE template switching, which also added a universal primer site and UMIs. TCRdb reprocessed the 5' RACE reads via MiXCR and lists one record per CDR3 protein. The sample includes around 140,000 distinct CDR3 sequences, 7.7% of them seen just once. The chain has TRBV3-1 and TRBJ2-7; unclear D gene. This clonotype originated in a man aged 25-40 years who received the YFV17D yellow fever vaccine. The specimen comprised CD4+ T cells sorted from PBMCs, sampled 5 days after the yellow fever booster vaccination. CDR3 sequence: CASSSPPTYEQYF. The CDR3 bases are TGTGCCAGCAGCTCACCCCCCACCTACGAGCAGTACTTC.